This entry features one T cell receptor (beta chain) sequence. The antigen is unknown. The data originate from a study of T cell responses to AZD1222 COVID-19 vaccine. Turning to the study itself: Pooling of second doses given at about 4 or about 12 weeks was done. Points from the study as a whole: Just a handful of AZD1222 recipients were seropositive at baseline. Among spike-specific TCRs, nearly half reportedly target unmutated variant regions. Clonal diversity may have been underestimated in mostly white British donors.

Clones were read by immunoSEQ multiplex PCR, and TCRdb kept only the in-frame ones, dropping some. In the table there are 96,000 or so clones, 89% of which are singletons. V shed 4 bases, J shed 11 bases, and the junction held 8 bases outside the gene matches. Germline values: CDR1 LNHDA, CDR2 SQIVND (reference sequence). The CDR3 is made up of 14 amino acids. V gene TRBV19 combines with J gene TRBJ1-4; the match to TRBD1 covers 9 bases. The TCR sequence derives from an adult in good health. Source: peripheral blood, taken on day 0 of AZD1222 vaccination. The CDR3 DNA is TGTGCCAGTAGTACCACAGGGGGCGCGAGGAAACTGTTTTTT. This gives the protein CASSTTGGARKLFF.